This TCR beta chain was sequenced during a study of persistence of HIV-infected CD4 T cells. Turning to the study itself: Median time on suppressive ART was over seven years.

Stimulation used around 10 ug/mL lysate from CMV-infected fibroblasts. CD40L/CD69 double-negative CD45RO-high memory CD4+ T cells were collected. PBMCs were depleted of CD8+ T cells before stimulation. This was the immunoSEQ version 4 assay in survey mode. The repertoire was sequenced with immunoSEQ multiplex PCR; TCRdb's copy has only in-frame clones and lacks some. The table shows 25,000 to 30,000 clones, with more than 75% occurring only once. V was clipped by 4 bases and J by 5 bases, with 14 bases between them. This CDR3 is built from 14 residues. The germline CDR1 and CDR2 sequences are SNHLY and FYNNEI. Details on this clone: Its antigen is unidentified.

The clonotype was recovered from an adult woman with HIV who was CMV-seropositive. Sequenced material: CD4+ T cells sorted from PBMCs after approximately 18-hour stimulation, taken from a patient who received antiretroviral therapy. The rearrangement joins TRBV2 to TRBJ1-1; TRBD1 might be the D (5 bases). CDR3 loop: CASSVIWGRTEAFF. The CDR3 bases are TGTGCCAGCAGTGTAATATGGGGGAGAACTGAAGCTTTCTTT.